Detailed here is one T cell receptor (beta chain). Its target is unknown. An end of the junction does not agree with germline; a read error may underlie this. The sample comes from a study of CD8+CD57+ T cells in acquired aplastic anemia. Study-level points and caveats: Patients and controls shared under 35 CD8+ CDR3 sequences, which appeared highly expressed in patients and within their immunodominant clones. Any difference that existed in CD8+ Simpson's diversity between patients and controls was not significant.

Genomic DNA, serving as template, underwent TCR beta VDJ and CDR3 profiling. TCRdb analysed the reads with MiXCR anew, one entry per CDR3 protein. This sample has about 200,000 distinct CDR3 sequences, with 65% found just once. Individuals selected for sequencing had exhibited CD8+CD57+ cell expansion on flow cytometry. Diagnosis of severe acquired aplastic anemia applied to all patients. The CDR3 loop spans 15 amino acids. Germline V lookup: CDR1 SEHNR, CDR2 FQNEAQ (reference sequence). What was sequenced was sorted CD4+, CD8+, or CD8+CD57+ T cells (not recorded which) from PBMCs. This receptor was identified in a human donor with aplastic anemia. The chain links TRBV7-9 to TRBJ2-7; TRBD2 matches 10 bases. The CDR3 region has the DNA TGTGCCAGCAGCCTAGCAAGCGGGAGGGAGTTGGAGCAGTACTTC. Amino acids: CASSLASGRELEQYF. Full variable domain (outside the CDR3, taken from reference TRBV7-9 and TRBJ2-7): DTGVSQNPRHKITKRGQNVTFRCDPISEHNRLYWYRQTLGQGPEFLTYFQNEAQLEKSRLLSDRFSAERPKGSFSTLEIQRTEQGDSAMYLCASSLASGRELEQYFGPGTRLTVT.